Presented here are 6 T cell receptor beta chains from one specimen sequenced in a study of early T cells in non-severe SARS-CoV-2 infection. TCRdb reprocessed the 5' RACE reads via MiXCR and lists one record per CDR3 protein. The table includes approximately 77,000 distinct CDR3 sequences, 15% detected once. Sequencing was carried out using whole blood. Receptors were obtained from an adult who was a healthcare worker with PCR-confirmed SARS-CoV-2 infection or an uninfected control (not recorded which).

DNA of the CDR3: TGTGCCAGCAGATTGCCGGGACCAGGCACAGATACGCAGTATTTT. Protein: CASRLPGPGTDTQYF. This rearrangement joins TRBV6-6 to TRBJ2-3, with D possibly being TRBD1 or TRBD2 (5 bases each). The V end was cut by 6 bases, the J end by 1 base, with 14 bases between. From germline, CDR1 is MNHNY and CDR2 SVGAGI (reference sequence). This CDR3 region has 15 residues.

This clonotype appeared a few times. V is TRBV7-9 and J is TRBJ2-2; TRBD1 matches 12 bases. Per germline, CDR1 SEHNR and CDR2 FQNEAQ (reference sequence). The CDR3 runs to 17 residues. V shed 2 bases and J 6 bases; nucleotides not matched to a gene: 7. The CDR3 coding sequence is TGTGCCAGCAGCTTAACGACCGGGACAGGGGGCGCCGGGGAGCTGTTTTTT. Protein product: CASSLTTGTGGAGELFF.

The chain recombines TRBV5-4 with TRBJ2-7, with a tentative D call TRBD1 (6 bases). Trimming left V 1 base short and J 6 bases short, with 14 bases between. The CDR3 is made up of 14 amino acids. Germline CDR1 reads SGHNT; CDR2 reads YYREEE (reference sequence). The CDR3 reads CASSLRQGNLEQYF. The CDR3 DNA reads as TGTGCCAGCAGCTTGCGTCAGGGGAACCTCGAGCAGTACTTC.

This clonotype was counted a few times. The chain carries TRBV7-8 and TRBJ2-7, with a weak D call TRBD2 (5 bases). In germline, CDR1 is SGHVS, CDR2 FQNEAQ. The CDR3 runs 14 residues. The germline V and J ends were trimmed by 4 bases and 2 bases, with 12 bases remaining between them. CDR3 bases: TGTGCCAGCAGCTCGAGGGCCAATCCCTACGAGCAGTACTTC. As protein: CASSSRANPYEQYF.

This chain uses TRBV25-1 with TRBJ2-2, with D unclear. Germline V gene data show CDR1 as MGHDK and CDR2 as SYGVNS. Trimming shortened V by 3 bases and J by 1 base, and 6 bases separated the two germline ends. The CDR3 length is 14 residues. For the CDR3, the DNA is TGTGCCAGCAGTGAGGGCCGGAACACCGGGGAGCTGTTTTTT. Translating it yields CASSEGRNTGELFF. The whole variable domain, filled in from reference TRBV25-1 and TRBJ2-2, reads EADIYQTPRYLVIGTGKKITLECSQTMGHDKMYWYQQDPGMELHLIHYSYGVNSTEKGDLSSESTVSRIRTEHFPLTLESARPSHTSQYLCASSEGRNTGELFFGEGSRLTVL.

The CDR3 loop reads CASSPGVDEQYF. DNA of the CDR3: TGTGCCAGCAGCCCGGGGGTTGACGAGCAGTACTTC. J is TRBJ2-7 and V is TRBV7-6; D is perhaps TRBD2 (6 bases). This CDR3 is built from 12 residues. Germline V gene lookup returns CDR1 SGHVS and CDR2 FNYEAQ. V was cut by 5 bases and J by 5 bases, with 10 bases left in between.